This is a list of T cell receptor beta chains from one sample in a study of post-analysis software for immune sequencing data. TCRdb ran MiXCR on the PCR reads and lists one entry per CDR3 protein. Of about 460,000 distinct CDR3 sequences in the sample, roughly 45% are singletons; the top ten hold 9.5% to 13%. Sequencing was done on a sample of blood. Source of these receptors: a girl between 5 and 17 years old with multiple sclerosis. The CDR3 runs from the conserved cysteine through the conserved F or W. D genes are given only for firm matches. Clone size appears in some rows only: once, few, many, or a class for an expanded clone.

j_call clone_size d_call v_call cdr3_nt cdr3_aa
TRBJ2-3 many . TRBV12-3/TRBV12-4 TGTGCCAGCAGTTTATCCGGGTTAGATACGCAGTATTTT CASSLSGLDTQYF
TRBJ2-3 few . TRBV5-1 TGCGCCAGCAGCTTAAGCACAGCAGACACAGATACGCAGTATTTT CASSLSTADTDTQYF
TRBJ1-1 few . TRBV28 TGTGCCAGCATTCGGGGGGTGAACACTGAAGCTTTCTTT CASIRGVNTEAFF
TRBJ2-5 few . TRBV28 TGTGCCAGCAAGGGATTCCAAGAGACCCAGTACTTC CASKGFQETQYF
TRBJ1-2 . . TRBV4-2 TGTGCCAGCAGCCAAGCGTGGGGCTACACCTTC CASSQAWGYTF
TRBJ1-2 . . TRBV20-1 TGCAGTGCTAGAGAGCAGGCCTATGGCTACACCTTC CSAREQAYGYTF
TRBJ1-5 . TRBD1 TRBV6-2/TRBV6-3 TGTGCCAGCAGTTATCACCAGGACAGGTTGAAACAGCCCCAGCATTTT CASSYHQDRLKQPQHF
TRBJ2-3 . TRBD2 TRBV2 TGTGCCAGCAGTGAATGGCTAGCGGGAGTAAGAGATACGCAGTATTTT CASSEWLAGVRDTQYF
TRBJ2-1 few TRBD2 TRBV7-7 TGTGCTAGCAGCCCGCGGACTAGCGGTATCCATGAGCAGTTCTTC CASSPRTSGIHEQFF
TRBJ2-1 . TRBD2 TRBV28 TGTGCCAGCAGTGCGGGACTAGCGGGAGTCGGGGGCGAGCAGTTCTTC CASSAGLAGVGGEQFF
TRBJ2-7 . . TRBV12-3/TRBV12-4 TGTGCCAGCAGGTTCGGCGGATCCTACGAGCAGTACTTC CASRFGGSYEQYF
TRBJ2-1 . TRBD2 TRBV6-5 TGTGCCAGCAGTTGGGGCACCCCTAGCGGGAGAGGCTACAATGAGCAGTTCTTC CASSWGTPSGRGYNEQFF
TRBJ2-7 few . TRBV29-1 TGCAGCGGAGCAGGTGGGGGGAAGACCTACGAGCAGTACTTC CSGAGGGKTYEQYF
TRBJ1-2 . . TRBV20-1 TGCAGTGCTCGAGGGTGGAAAGGGAACTATGGCTACACCTTC CSARGWKGNYGYTF
TRBJ2-7 . . TRBV12-3/TRBV12-4 TGTGCCAGCGTAGTGAACGAATACTCCTACGAGCAGTACTTC CASVVNEYSYEQYF
TRBJ2-7 . TRBD2 TRBV20-1 TGCAGTGCTAGGCGGGAGGTCGCCTACGAGCAGTACTTC CSARREVAYEQYF
TRBJ1-6 few TRBD1 TRBV12-3/TRBV12-4 TGTGCCAGCACCCCGACAGGGGAATATTCACCCCTCCACTTT CASTPTGEYSPLHF
TRBJ2-1 . . TRBV6-2/TRBV6-3 TGTGCCAGCAGTTTTTCCCCCTCCTACAATGAGCAGTTCTTC CASSFSPSYNEQFF
TRBJ1-1 . . TRBV10-3 TGTGCCATCACGGTGGACAACGAAAACACTGAAGCTTTCTTT CAITVDNENTEAFF
TRBJ2-5 few TRBD1 TRBV7-2 TGTGCCAGCAGCTCGGACAGGGAAGAGACCCAGTACTTC CASSSDREETQYF
TRBJ2-6 . . TRBV10-3 TGTGCCATCAGTGAAGGCCCCGGGACATCATACTCTGGGGCCAACGTCCTGACTTTC CAISEGPGTSYSGANVLTF
TRBJ1-2 . . TRBV5-1 TGCGCCAGCAGCCCAAGGACCCGCCCTGGGGGCTACACCTTC CASSPRTRPGGYTF
TRBJ2-2 . TRBD1 TRBV4-2 TGTGCCAGCAGCCCCCAGGGGGCCACCGGGGAGCTGTTTTTT CASSPQGATGELFF
TRBJ2-4 few . TRBV29-1 TGCAGCGTTGAGGGGTCCAAAAACATTCAGTACTTC CSVEGSKNIQYF
TRBJ2-1 . . TRBV27 TGTGCCAGCAGCCCCGCCGGGACTGGGGGCACGAATGAGCAGTTCTTC CASSPAGTGGTNEQFF
TRBJ2-1 . TRBD2 TRBV7-9 TGTGCCAGCAGCTTATTACTAGCGGGAGGGATCTACAATGAGCAGTTCTTC CASSLLLAGGIYNEQFF
TRBJ1-1 . . TRBV15 TGTGCCACGGGTAGGCGGGGAATGAACACTGAAGCTTTCTTT CATGRRGMNTEAFF
TRBJ1-5 . . TRBV5-1 TGCGCCAGCAGCTTGGGTCCGGGGAGACAGCCCCAGCATTTT CASSLGPGRQPQHF
TRBJ2-3 . TRBD2 TRBV3-1 TGTGCCTGCAGCCAAGCAAGCGGGACCATCTTAGATACGCAGTATTTT CACSQASGTILDTQYF
TRBJ2-7 few TRBD1 TRBV10-3 TGTACCATCAGGGATTACACAGGGGATTACGAGCAGTACTTC CTIRDYTGDYEQYF
TRBJ1-2 . TRBD1 TRBV7-2 TGTGCCAGCAGCCCGCCCGGACAGGGGAGGTATGGCTACACCTTC CASSPPGQGRYGYTF
TRBJ2-7 few . TRBV27 TGTGCCAGCAGTTTCGGCGCTAGCTCCTACGAGCAGTACTTC CASSFGASSYEQYF
TRBJ2-3 . . TRBV5-1 TGCGCCAGCAGCTTGGTTTCCCGGGTCCGGGAGGATACGCAGTATTTT CASSLVSRVREDTQYF
TRBJ2-7 . . TRBV7-3 TGTGCCAGCAGCCCCCAAACCGGGCAGAGCTCCTACAATGAGCAGTACTTC CASSPQTGQSSYNEQYF
TRBJ2-7 . . TRBV25-1 TGTGCCAGCAGTGAAGCGGGTACCTACGAGCAGTACTTC CASSEAGTYEQYF
TRBJ2-1 . TRBD2 TRBV6-6 TGTGCCAGCAGTTACCACGGACTAGCGGGAGAGAATGAGCAGTTCTTC CASSYHGLAGENEQFF
TRBJ1-2 . TRBD1 TRBV28 TGTGCCAGCAGTTTAACAGGGGGGGAAAACTATGGCTACACCTTC CASSLTGGENYGYTF
TRBJ2-7 . TRBD1 TRBV10-3 TGTGCCATCAGTGAAGGGACAGGGGGGTACGAGCAGTACTTC CAISEGTGGYEQYF
TRBJ2-7 few . TRBV29-1 TGCAGCGGGCGGTTGGGCCCCTACGAGCAGTACTTC CSGRLGPYEQYF
TRBJ2-1 . TRBD2 TRBV3-1 TGTGCCAGCAGCCAAGATCTAGGACTAGCAGGCTATGAGCAGTTCTTC CASSQDLGLAGYEQFF
TRBJ1-5 . . TRBV7-2 TGTGCCAGCAGCCATGGGCTATCAAATCAGCCCCAGCATTTT CASSHGLSNQPQHF
TRBJ2-1 few . TRBV7-6 TGTGCCAGCAGCTTATACTCCCGGCGGTGGGGTGAGCAGTTCTTC CASSLYSRRWGEQFF
TRBJ2-1 . . TRBV5-1 TGCGCCAGCAACTTGGAATCCGAGCAGTTCTTC CASNLESEQFF
TRBJ1-5 . TRBD1 TRBV12-3/TRBV12-4 TGTGCCAGCAGTTGGACAGGGGTATATAGCAATCAGCCCCAGCATTTT CASSWTGVYSNQPQHF
TRBJ2-1 . TRBD1 TRBV9 TGTGCCAGCAGCGTAGAGGGCAGGGGGCTTGAGCAGTTCTTC CASSVEGRGLEQFF
TRBJ1-1 . TRBD1 TRBV7-2 TGTGCCATTTCACAGGGGGGGGGCGGTAATAAAGCTTTCTTT CAISQGGGGNKAFF
TRBJ2-5 . . TRBV24-1 TGTGTCACCAGTTCCCCGGTGTACCCCCGGCCAGAGACCCAGTACTTC CVTSSPVYPRPETQYF
TRBJ1-1 . . TRBV7-9 TGTGCCAGCAGCTGGGGCGGCCCTTCGTTAGAATACACTGAAGCTTTCTTT CASSWGGPSLEYTEAFF
TRBJ2-3 . . TRBV14 TGTACCAGCAGCCAAGAATTCGAGAGTTGGATCACAGATACGCAGTATTTT CTSSQEFESWITDTQYF
TRBJ2-7 few . TRBV4-1 TGCGCCAGCAGCCATGAAAGGAGCAGCTACGAGCAGTACTTC CASSHERSSYEQYF
TRBJ2-7 once TRBD1 TRBV28 TGTGCCAGCAGTCTCACGACAGGGGAGGTCTCCTACGAGCAGTACTTC CASSLTTGEVSYEQYF
TRBJ2-1 . TRBD2 TRBV6-2/TRBV6-3 TGTGCCAGCAGTCGGGGACTAGCGGGGAGCTCCTACAATGAGCAGTTCTTC CASSRGLAGSSYNEQFF
TRBJ2-3 few . TRBV7-3 TGTGCCAGCAGCTTAATTGGGCAGGGCACAGATACGCAGTATTTT CASSLIGQGTDTQYF
TRBJ2-1 . TRBD2 TRBV20-1 TGCAGTGCTAGAAAACTAGCGGGAAGTTACAATGAGCAGTTCTTC CSARKLAGSYNEQFF
TRBJ2-5 . TRBD2 TRBV29-1 TGCAGCGTTGTAGCAAGCGGGAACCCCAGTGAGACCCAGTACTTC CSVVASGNPSETQYF